These 8 T cell receptor beta chains came from one sample sequenced in a study of OX40 agonist ivuxolimab in advanced cancers. Clones were read by immunoSEQ multiplex PCR, and TCRdb kept only the in-frame ones, dropping some. The repertoire includes about 82,000 clones, around nine tenths of them detected once, and approximately 0.76% sits in the top ten. The sequenced sample was CD4+ or CD8+ T cells sorted from blood, obtained in a trial of the OX40 agonist ivuxolimab. The receptors derive from an adult with an advanced solid tumor such as melanoma, head and neck, liver or kidney cancer.

This clone showed up just once. J is TRBJ1-4 and V is TRBV19; 10 nucleotides line up with TRBD1. The germline CDR1 and CDR2 sequences are LNHDA and SQIVND (reference sequence). This CDR3 spans 14 amino acids. V lost 6 bases to trimming and J lost 6 bases; unmatched junction nucleotides: 4. The CDR3 sequence: CASSTGQGYEKLFF. The CDR3 DNA reads as TGTGCCAGTAGCACGGGACAGGGGTATGAAAAACTGTTTTTT.

The chain couples TRBV10-3 to TRBJ2-5; D perhaps matches TRBD1 (6 bases). Trimming cost V 3 bases and J 5 bases, with 10 bases left between them. In germline, CDR1 is ENHRY, CDR2 SYGVKD. The length of the CDR3 is 13 residues. The CDR3 region is CAISDDRKETQYF. The CDR3 nucleotides read TGTGCCATCAGTGATGACAGGAAGGAGACCCAGTACTTC.

This clone showed up just a few times. This chain links TRBV9 with TRBJ2-2, with unresolved D. Trimming removed 8 bases from V and 2 bases from J, with 10 bases in between. Looked up from germline, CDR1 is SGDLS and CDR2 is YYNGEE. The CDR3 runs 13 residues. CDR3 in DNA: TGTGCCAGTAGGGCAGGCAACACCGGGGAGCTGTTTTTT. It codes for CASRAGNTGELFF.

The V and J genes are TRBV18 and TRBJ2-7; D is possibly TRBD1 (6 bases). V gave up 6 bases and J gave up 8 bases, with 20 bases separating them. Germline V gene lookup returns CDR1 KGHSH and CDR2 LQKENI. The CDR3 has 14 residues. CDR3: CASSTSREGTKQYF. DNA of the CDR3: TGTGCCAGCTCCACCTCACGAGAGGGGACAAAGCAGTACTTC.

The chain uses TRBV7-2 and TRBJ2-7; TRBD1 or TRBD2 may be the D gene (5 bases each). This CDR3 region has 15 residues. From germline, CDR1 is SGHTA and CDR2 FQGNSA. Trimming shortened V by 5 bases and J by 0 bases, and 14 bases separated the two germline ends. CDR3 in amino acids: CASSPGSGISYEQYF. CDR3 in DNA: TGTGCCAGCAGCCCAGGGAGTGGGATCTCCTACGAGCAGTACTTC.

The J gene is TRBJ2-7, the V gene TRBV7-2; TRBD2 matches 16 bases. Germline V gene data show CDR1 as SGHTA and CDR2 as FQGNSA. Trimming at V came to 5 bases and at J to 4 bases, leaving 2 bases not matched to a gene. CDR3 length: 15 amino acids. CDR3 DNA: TGTGCCAGCAGCCCGGGACTAGCGGGAGGGTACGAGCAGTACTTC. Its translation is CASSPGLAGGYEQYF.

The chain carries TRBV11-2 and TRBJ2-1, with 13 bases matching TRBD2. Germline lookup yields CDR1 SGHAT and CDR2 FQNNGV. Trimming took 5 bases from V and 9 from J; bases not matched to a gene: 4. This CDR3 comprises 14 residues. The CDR3 coding sequence is TGTGCCAGCAGCACTGGACTAGCGGGAGTTGAGCAGTTCTTC. Translating it yields CASSTGLAGVEQFF.

This rearrangement joins TRBV10-1 to TRBJ1-4; D is unresolved. The germline CDR1 and CDR2 sequences are WNHNN and SYGVQD (reference sequence). V lost 4 bases, J lost 7 bases, and 13 bases lay in between. This CDR3 region has 14 residues. CDR3 residues: CASSVDPTGEKLFF. CDR3 bases: TGCGCCAGCAGTGTGGATCCAACCGGTGAAAAACTGTTTTTT.